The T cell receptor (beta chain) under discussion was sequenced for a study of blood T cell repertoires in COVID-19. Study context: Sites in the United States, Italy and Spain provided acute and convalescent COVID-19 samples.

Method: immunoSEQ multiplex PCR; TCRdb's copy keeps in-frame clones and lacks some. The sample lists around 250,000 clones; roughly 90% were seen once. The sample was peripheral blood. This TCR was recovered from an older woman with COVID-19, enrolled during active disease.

The CDR3 reads CASSYSLAGYDTDTQYF. The CDR3 nucleotides read TGTGCCAGCAGTTACTCGCTAGCGGGGTACGACACAGATACGCAGTATTTT. The chain recombines TRBV6-2 or TRBV6-3 with TRBJ2-3; 9 positions match TRBD2. Germline V gene lookup returns CDR1 MNHEY and CDR2 SVGEGT. V shed 0 bases, J shed 2 bases, and the junction held 6 bases outside the gene matches. The CDR3 is made up of 17 amino acids.